Sequencing of this T cell receptor (beta chain) was carried out in a study of blood T cell repertoires in COVID-19. Study information: COVID-19 samples collected from the United States, Italy and Spain covered acute and convalescent phases.

This clone was seen just once. Sequencing used immunoSEQ multiplex PCR; TCRdb keeps in-frame clones, though not all of them. The sample includes 110,000 or so clones, 85% to 90% of them seen just once. The receptor was derived from a woman in her forties or fifties with acute or convalescent COVID-19. Sequencing was carried out using peripheral blood.

CDR3 bases: TGTGCCAGCAGTGGAGACAGTAATCAGCCCCAGCATTTT. The encoded protein is CASSGDSNQPQHF. The chain employs TRBV12-3 or TRBV12-4 and TRBJ1-5; maybe TRBD1 (5 bases). The CDR3 has 13 amino acids. V was pared by 5 bases and J by 4 bases, with 9 bases between.